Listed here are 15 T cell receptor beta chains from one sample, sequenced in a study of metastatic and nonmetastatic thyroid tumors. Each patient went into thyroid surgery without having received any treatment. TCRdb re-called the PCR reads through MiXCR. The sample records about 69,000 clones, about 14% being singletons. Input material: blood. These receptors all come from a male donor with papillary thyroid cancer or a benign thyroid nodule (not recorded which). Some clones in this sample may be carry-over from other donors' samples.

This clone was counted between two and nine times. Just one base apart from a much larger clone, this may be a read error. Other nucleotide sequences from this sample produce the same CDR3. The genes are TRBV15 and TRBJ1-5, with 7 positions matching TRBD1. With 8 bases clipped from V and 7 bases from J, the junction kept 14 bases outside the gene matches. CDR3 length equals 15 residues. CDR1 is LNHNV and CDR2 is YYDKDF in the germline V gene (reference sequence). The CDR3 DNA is TGTGCCACCGAAGGAGATACAGGGGAGGGCCAGCCCCAGCATTTT. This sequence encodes CATEGDTGEGQPQHF.

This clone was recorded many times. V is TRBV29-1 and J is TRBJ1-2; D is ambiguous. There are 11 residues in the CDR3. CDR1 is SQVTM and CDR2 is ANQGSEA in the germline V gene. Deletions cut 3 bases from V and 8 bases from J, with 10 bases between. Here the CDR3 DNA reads TGCAGCGTTGACGAGGTAGGAGGCTACACCTTC. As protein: CSVDEVGGYTF. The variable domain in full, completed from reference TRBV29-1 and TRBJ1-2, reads SAVISQKPSRDICQRGTSLTIQCQVDSQVTMMFWYRQQPGQSLTLIATANQGSEATYESGFVIDKFPISRPNLTFSTLTVSNMSPEDSSIYLCSVDEVGGYTFGSGTRLTVV.

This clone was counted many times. DNA of the CDR3: TGTGCCAGCAGCCTCGGACAGGGCGGGAACAATCAGCCCCAGCATTTT. This encodes CASSLGQGGNNQPQHF. V is TRBV6-1 and J is TRBJ1-5; 8 bases map to TRBD1. The germline V gene encodes CDR1 MNHNS and CDR2 SASEGT. The CDR3 consists of 16 residues. J gave up 3 bases and V 6 bases, and 10 bases lay outside the gene matches.

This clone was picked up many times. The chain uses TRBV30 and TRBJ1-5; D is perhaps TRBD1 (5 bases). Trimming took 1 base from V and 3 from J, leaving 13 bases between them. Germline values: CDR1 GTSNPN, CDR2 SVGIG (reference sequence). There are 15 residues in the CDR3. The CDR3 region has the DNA TGTGCCTGGAGTGGGAAGGGGCTTCACAATCAGCCCCAGCATTTT. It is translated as CAWSGKGLHNQPQHF.

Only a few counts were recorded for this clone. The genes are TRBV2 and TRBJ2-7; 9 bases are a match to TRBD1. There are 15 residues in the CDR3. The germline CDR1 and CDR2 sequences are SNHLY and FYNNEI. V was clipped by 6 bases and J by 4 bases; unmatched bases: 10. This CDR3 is CASSAGGTGWYEQYF. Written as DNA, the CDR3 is TGTGCCAGCAGCGCCGGAGGGACAGGGTGGTACGAGCAGTACTTC.

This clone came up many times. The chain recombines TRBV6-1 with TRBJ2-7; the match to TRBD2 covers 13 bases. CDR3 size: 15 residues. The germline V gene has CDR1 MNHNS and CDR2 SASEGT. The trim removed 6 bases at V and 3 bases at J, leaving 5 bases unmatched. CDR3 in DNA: TGTGCCAGCAGACCCGGGACTAGCGGGATCTACGAGCAGTACGTC. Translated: CASRPGTSGIYEQYV.

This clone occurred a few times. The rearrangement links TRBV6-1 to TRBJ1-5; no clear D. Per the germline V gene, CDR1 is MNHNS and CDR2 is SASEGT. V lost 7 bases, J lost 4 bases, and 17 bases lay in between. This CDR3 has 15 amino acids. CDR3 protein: CASTQDCLGNQPQHF. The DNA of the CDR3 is TGTGCCAGCACTCAGGACTGCCTGGGGAATCAGCCCCAGCATTTT.

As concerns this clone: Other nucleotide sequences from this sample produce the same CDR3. CDR3 bases: TGTGCCACCAGCAGAGAAGGCCGGGGCTTAGCGGGAGTAGGGGCAGATACGCAGTATTTT. It yields the protein CATSREGRGLAGVGADTQYF. The chain links TRBV15 to TRBJ2-3; TRBD2 matches 9 bases. V dropped 0 bases and J dropped 4; count of bases not matched to a gene: 17. The germline CDR1 and CDR2 sequences are LNHNV and YYDKDF (reference sequence). The CDR3 has 20 residues.

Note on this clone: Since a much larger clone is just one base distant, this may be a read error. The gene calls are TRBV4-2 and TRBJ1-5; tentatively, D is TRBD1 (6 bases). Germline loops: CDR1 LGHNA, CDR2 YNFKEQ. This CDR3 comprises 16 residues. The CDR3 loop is CASSQDVAGESQPRHF. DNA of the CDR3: TGTGCCAGCAGCCAAGATGTTGCAGGGGAAAGTCAGCCCCGGCATTTT.

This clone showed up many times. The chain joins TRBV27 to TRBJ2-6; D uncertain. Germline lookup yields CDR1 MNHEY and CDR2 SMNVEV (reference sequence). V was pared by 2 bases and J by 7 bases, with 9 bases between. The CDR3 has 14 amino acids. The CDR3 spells CASSLREAANVLTF. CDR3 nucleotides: TGTGCCAGCAGTTTACGAGAAGCCGCCAACGTCCTGACTTTC.

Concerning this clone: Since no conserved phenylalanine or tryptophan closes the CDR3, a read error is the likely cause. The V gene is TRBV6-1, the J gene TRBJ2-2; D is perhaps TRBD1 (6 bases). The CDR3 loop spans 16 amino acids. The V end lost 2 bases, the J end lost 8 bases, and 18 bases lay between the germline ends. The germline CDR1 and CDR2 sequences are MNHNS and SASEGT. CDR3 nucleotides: TGTGCCAGCAGTGAATATACGATAGGCAGGGGAGGGGAGCTGTTTTCT. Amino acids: CASSEYTIGRGGELFS.

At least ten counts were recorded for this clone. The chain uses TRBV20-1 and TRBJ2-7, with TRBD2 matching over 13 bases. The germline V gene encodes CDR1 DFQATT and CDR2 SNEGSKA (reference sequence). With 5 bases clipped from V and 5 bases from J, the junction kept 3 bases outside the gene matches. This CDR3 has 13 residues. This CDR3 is CSAGGLAGDEQYF. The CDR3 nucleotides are TGCAGTGCTGGTGGACTAGCGGGAGACGAGCAGTACTTC.

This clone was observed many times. This CDR3 is CASSLDRGNGNTIYF. Here the CDR3 DNA reads TGTGCCAGCAGCCTCGACAGGGGCAATGGAAACACCATATATTTT. This sequence joins TRBV7-8 and TRBJ1-3; 8 nucleotides line up with TRBD1. Unmatched junction bases numbered 6, after V lost 5 bases and J lost 3 bases. Germline lookup yields CDR1 SGHVS and CDR2 FQNEAQ. CDR3 length: 15 amino acids.

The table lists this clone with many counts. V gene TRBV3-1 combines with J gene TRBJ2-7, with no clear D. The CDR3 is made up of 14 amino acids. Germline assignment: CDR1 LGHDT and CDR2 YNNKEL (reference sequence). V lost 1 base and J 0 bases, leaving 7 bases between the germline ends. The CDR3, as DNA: TGTGCCAGCAGCCAAGTCCGCAACTCCTACGAGCAGTACTTC. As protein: CASSQVRNSYEQYF.

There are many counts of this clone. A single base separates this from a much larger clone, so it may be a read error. The CDR3 region has the DNA TGTGCCCGCAGTTCTAGCGGGAGGGATAATGAGCAGTTCTTC. This gives the protein CARSSSGRDNEQFF. The chain employs TRBV12-3 or TRBV12-4 and TRBJ2-1; TRBD2 matches at 12 bases. The CDR3 length is 14 residues.